Each of the 26 T cell receptor beta chains below was sequenced from the same sample in a study of shared clonotypes between healthy human individuals. Naive-designated CD8 cells lacked CD45RO, were positively enriched for CCR7, and omitted terminally differentiated effector memory CD45RA+ cells. TCRdb keeps only in-frame clones here, not all; method: immunoSEQ multiplex PCR. Seen here are about 2.2 million clones, around 95% observed once, and the top ten hold approximately 1.7%. Material: naive CD8+ T cells from PBMCs. The receptors were gathered from a man aged 18 to 30 in good health. Some clones in this sample may be carry-over from other donors' samples.

The V call is TRBV5-4, the J call TRBJ1-2; 7 nucleotides agree with TRBD1. CDR3 length equals 15 residues. Germline-derived CDR1 and CDR2 are SGHNT and YYREEE (reference sequence). The V gene end was trimmed by 2 bases and the J gene end by 3 bases; junction bases not matched to a gene: 7. This chain's CDR3 is CASSLNRDSYYGYTF. CDR3 coding DNA: TGTGCCAGCAGCTTAAACCGGGACAGCTACTATGGCTACACCTTC.

The chain couples TRBV11-2 to TRBJ2-7, with D unclear. The CDR3 sequence is 15 residues long. The germline V gene has CDR1 SGHAT and CDR2 FQNNGV. Trimming cost V 5 bases and J 2 bases, with 16 bases left between them. The CDR3 DNA reads TGTGCCAGCAGCCTCACTCCCCTCTTAACCTACGAGCAGTACTTC. The encoded protein is CASSLTPLLTYEQYF. Full variable domain (rest looked up from reference TRBV11-2 and TRBJ2-7): EAGVAQSPRYKIIEKRQSVAFWCNPISGHATLYWYQQILGQGPKLLIQFQNNGVVDDSQLPKDRFSAERLKGVDSTLKIQPAKLEDSAVYLCASSLTPLLTYEQYFGPGTRLTVT.

The rearrangement uses TRBV19 and TRBJ1-1; perhaps TRBD1 as D (6 bases). The CDR3 loop spans 15 amino acids. Germline-derived CDR1 and CDR2 are LNHDA and SQIVND (reference sequence). With 4 bases removed from V and 5 bases from J, the gap between germline ends came to 17 bases. CDR3 sequence: CASSTYRAGNTEAFF. The CDR3, as DNA: TGTGCCAGTAGTACCTACAGGGCTGGGAATACTGAAGCTTTCTTT. Using reference TRBV19 and TRBJ1-1 for the parts outside the CDR3, the full variable domain is DGGITQSPKYLFRKEGQNVTLSCEQNLNHDAMYWYRQDPGQGLRLIYYSQIVNDFQKGDIAEGYSVSREKKESFPLTVTSAQKNPTAFYLCASSTYRAGNTEAFFGQGTRLTVV.

The chain recombines TRBV7-9 with TRBJ2-5; D may be TRBD1 (6 bases). V lost 6 bases, J lost 4 bases, and 15 bases lay in between. The germline V gene encodes CDR1 SEHNR and CDR2 FQNEAQ (reference sequence). The CDR3 is made up of 14 amino acids. CDR3 region: CASRGPRGLETQYF. In DNA form, the CDR3 reads TGTGCCAGCAGGGGCCCGAGGGGGTTAGAGACCCAGTACTTC.

The chain employs TRBV7-3 and TRBJ1-3, with 7 bases identical to TRBD1. Per germline, CDR1 SGHTA and CDR2 FQGTGA. V trimming: 5 bases; J trimming: 2 bases; junction bases outside the gene matches: 0. The CDR3 runs 13 residues. CDR3 sequence (DNA): TGTGCCAGCAGCCAGGGGGCTGGAAACACCATATATTTT. Its protein is CASSQGAGNTIYF.

V gene TRBV7-8 combines with J gene TRBJ1-2, with D possibly being TRBD1 (5 bases). There are 14 residues in the CDR3. The germline V gene has CDR1 SGHVS and CDR2 FQNEAQ. The ends were cut back, 2 bases at V and 4 bases at J, with 11 bases in the middle. CDR3 sequence reads: CASSLRGRGYGYTF. CDR3 sequence (DNA): TGTGCCAGCAGCTTAAGGGGTCGGGGCTATGGCTACACCTTC.

This clone was detected only once. The chain combines TRBV27 with TRBJ2-7; no clear D. The CDR3 is 14 residues long. Trimming pared 3 bases from V and 7 bases from J, leaving 16 bases between. From germline, CDR1 is MNHEY and CDR2 SMNVEV (reference sequence). The CDR3 loop reads CASSLVLGSREQYF. The CDR3 coding sequence is TGTGCCAGCAGTTTGGTTTTGGGTTCGCGGGAGCAGTACTTC.

Of note for this clone: This same CDR3 is encoded by further DNA sequences in the sample. The chain links TRBV27 to TRBJ2-7, with 9 bases aligning to TRBD1. This CDR3 is built from 16 residues. The V gene end was trimmed by 0 bases and the J gene end by 1 base; junction bases not matched to a gene: 4. CDR1 is MNHEY and CDR2 is SMNVEV in the germline V gene (reference sequence). The CDR3 region is CASSLSAGTGSYEQYF. CDR3 nucleotide sequence: TGTGCCAGCAGTTTATCAGCCGGGACAGGGTCCTACGAGCAGTACTTC.

The genes are TRBV28 and TRBJ1-6; 8 bases agree with TRBD1. The V gene end was trimmed by 2 bases and the J gene end by 7 bases; junction bases not matched to a gene: 7. Germline loops: CDR1 MDHEN, CDR2 SYDVKM. The CDR3 length is 16 residues. The CDR3 DNA is TGTGCCAGCAGTTTACCGACGTGGACAGGGAATTCACCCCTCCACTTT. Encoded protein: CASSLPTWTGNSPLHF.

V is TRBV7-3 and J is TRBJ1-1; D is perhaps TRBD1 (5 bases). Per germline, CDR1 SGHTA and CDR2 FQGTGA. The CDR3 totals 13 residues. Trimming took 2 bases from V and 5 from J, leaving 9 bases between them. This chain's CDR3 is CASSLDWTTEAFF. As DNA, the CDR3 is TGTGCCAGCAGCTTAGACTGGACAACTGAAGCTTTCTTT.

This chain connects TRBV29-1 to TRBJ2-1; no clear D. The CDR3 runs to 15 residues. Trimming left V 3 bases short and J 4 bases short, with 16 bases between. Germline CDR1 reads SQVTM; CDR2 reads ANQGSEA. CDR3: CSVDTTSVTYNEQFF. The CDR3 bases are TGCAGCGTTGATACTACCAGCGTCACATACAATGAGCAGTTCTTC.

The V call is TRBV7-8, the J call TRBJ2-7; unclear D gene. Trimming took 1 base from V and 4 from J, leaving 8 bases between them. The CDR3 is made up of 13 amino acids. The germline CDR1 and CDR2 sequences are SGHVS and FQNEAQ. The CDR3 bases are TGTGCCAGCAGCTTAGGTCATGGATACGAGCAGTACTTC. It codes for CASSLGHGYEQYF.

V usage is TRBV9 and J usage is TRBJ2-7; TRBD2 agrees at 7 bases. CDR3 length equals 16 residues. CDR1 and CDR2 (germline): SGDLS, YYNGEE. The V segment lost 0 bases and the J segment 3 bases; nucleotides outside the gene matches: 9. DNA of the CDR3: TGTGCCAGCAGCGTAGGGCCCGCCGGCGGGAGCTACGAGCAGTACTTC. As protein: CASSVGPAGGSYEQYF.

The rearrangement joins TRBV6-1 to TRBJ1-2; possibly TRBD1 for D (5 bases). Germline V gene sequence: CDR1 MNHNS, CDR2 SASEGT. The V end lost 7 bases, the J end lost 4 bases, and 19 bases lay between the germline ends. The CDR3 has 15 amino acids. This CDR3 reads CASTLLRGRGYGYTF. DNA for the CDR3: TGTGCCAGCACCTTATTAAGGGGCCGGGGCTATGGCTACACCTTC.

Points on this clone: Different DNA sequences within this sample yield the same CDR3. The chain has TRBV19 and TRBJ1-1; D is undetermined. V was trimmed by 9 bases and J by 4 bases, leaving 9 bases between them. Germline V gene lookup returns CDR1 LNHDA and CDR2 SQIVND (reference sequence). The CDR3 covers 11 residues. The CDR3 region has the DNA TGTGCCAGCGGCCTGGGCACTGAAGCTTTCTTT. Translating it yields CASGLGTEAFF. The variable domain in full, completed from reference TRBV19 and TRBJ1-1, reads DGGITQSPKYLFRKEGQNVTLSCEQNLNHDAMYWYRQDPGQGLRLIYYSQIVNDFQKGDIAEGYSVSREKKESFPLTVTSAQKNPTAFYLCASGLGTEAFFGQGTRLTVV.

This chain joins TRBV9 and TRBJ1-2, with 7 bases that match TRBD1. From germline, CDR1 is SGDLS and CDR2 YYNGEE. The CDR3 spans 16 residues. Losses at the gene ends were 2 bases for V and 4 bases for J; bases not matched to a gene: 11. The CDR3 nucleotides are TGTGCCAGCAGCGTTGGACAGGTCCTCCCGAGCTATGGCTACACCTTC. It is translated as CASSVGQVLPSYGYTF.

The chain is built from TRBV27 and TRBJ2-7, with D tentatively TRBD1 (6 bases). V was pared by 5 bases and J by 3 bases, with 17 bases between. The CDR3 contains 15 residues. Germline-derived CDR1 and CDR2 are MNHEY and SMNVEV (reference sequence). The CDR3 region has the DNA TGTGCCAGCAGTCCCATCAGGGGCACCAACTACGAGCAGTACTTC. Its protein is CASSPIRGTNYEQYF.

The chain has TRBV19 and TRBJ1-2; D gene uncertain. Germline CDR1 is LNHDA and CDR2 is SQIVND (reference sequence). The CDR3 is 11 amino acids. Trimming stripped 11 bases from V and 3 bases from J, with 10 bases between. In DNA form, the CDR3 reads TGTGCCGTGCTTCTAGACTATGGCTACACCTTC. Protein: CAVLLDYGYTF. Looking up the rest from reference TRBV19 and TRBJ1-2 gives the full variable domain: DGGITQSPKYLFRKEGQNVTLSCEQNLNHDAMYWYRQDPGQGLRLIYYSQIVNDFQKGDIAEGYSVSREKKESFPLTVTSAQKNPTAFYLCAVLLDYGYTFGSGTRLTVV.

The chain has TRBV14 and TRBJ1-1, with unresolved D. The CDR3 extends over 12 amino acids. Per germline, CDR1 SGHDN and CDR2 FVKESK. Trimming took 0 bases from V and 11 from J, leaving 10 bases between them. As DNA, the CDR3 is TGTGCCAGCAGCCAAGATTTCAGGTGGGCTTTCTTT. It specifies CASSQDFRWAFF.

This CDR3 is CASTPQGGQGDEQYF. In DNA, the CDR3 is TGTGCCAGCACCCCTCAGGGGGGACAGGGAGACGAGCAGTACTTC. The chain joins TRBV9 to TRBJ2-7; TRBD1 aligns across 9 bases. CDR1 SGDLS and CDR2 YYNGEE come from the germline V gene. CDR3 size: 15 residues. V shed 6 bases, J shed 5 bases, and the junction held 12 bases outside the gene matches. Full variable domain (rest looked up from reference TRBV9 and TRBJ2-7): DSGVTQTPKHLITATGQRVTLRCSPRSGDLSVYWYQQSLDQGLQFLIQYYNGEERAKGNILERFSAQQFPDLHSELNLSSLELGDSALYFCASTPQGGQGDEQYFGPGTRLTVT.

DNA for the CDR3: TGTGCCAGCAGTTTCATAGTCCCGGGACAGGGCCGGGAGGATGGCTACACCTTC. Translating it yields CASSFIVPGQGREDGYTF. The chain links TRBV27 to TRBJ1-2; 9 nucleotides align to TRBD1. J was trimmed by 6 bases and V by 3 bases; bases with no gene match: 17. The CDR3 runs to 18 residues. Germline lookup yields CDR1 MNHEY and CDR2 SMNVEV (reference sequence).

The table lists this clone with a count of one. V and J are TRBV5-4 and TRBJ2-1, with 13 bases that match TRBD2. The trim removed 5 bases at V and 7 bases at J, leaving 18 bases unmatched. The germline V gene has CDR1 SGHNT and CDR2 YYREEE (reference sequence). This CDR3 has 19 amino acids. CDR3 protein: CASSLGLAGEWIIGNEQFF. DNA of the CDR3: TGTGCCAGCAGTCTTGGACTAGCGGGAGAGTGGATCATCGGGAATGAGCAGTTCTTC.

This chain joins TRBV5-8 and TRBJ2-6, with D possibly being TRBD2 (5 bases). Deletions cut 6 bases from V and 1 base from J, with 14 bases between. Looked up from germline, CDR1 is SGHTS and CDR2 is YDEGEE. The CDR3 has 16 amino acids. The CDR3 nucleotides are TGTGCCAGCACCCAAACGGCGGGTTCTGGGGCCAACGTCCTGACTTTC. It codes for CASTQTAGSGANVLTF.

The chain couples TRBV4-2 to TRBJ2-7, with 10 bases fitting TRBD1. The CDR3 consists of 17 residues. Germline V lookup: CDR1 LGHNA, CDR2 YNFKEQ. V was clipped by 2 bases and J by 5 bases; unmatched bases: 12. CDR3 coding DNA: TGTGCCAGCAGCCAATGGACGGCGGGACAGGGGCCTAACGAGCAGTACTTC. Protein sequence: CASSQWTAGQGPNEQYF.

The chain joins TRBV7-9 to TRBJ1-1; 9 bases map to TRBD1. Germline values: CDR1 SEHNR, CDR2 FQNEAQ (reference sequence). Unmatched junction bases numbered 10, after V lost 7 bases and J lost 13 bases. The length of the CDR3 is 12 residues. The CDR3 bases are TGTGCCAGCAACTCGCCCGGGACAGGGATTTTCTTT. Translating it yields CASNSPGTGIFF.

The CDR3 region is CASIRGSNTEAFF. The CDR3 DNA reads TGTGCCAGCATCAGGGGGTCGAACACTGAAGCTTTCTTT. V and J are TRBV2 and TRBJ1-1; 7 bases match TRBD1. The length of the CDR3 is 13 residues. Germline loops: CDR1 SNHLY, CDR2 FYNNEI. V dropped 7 bases and J dropped 1; count of bases not matched to a gene: 3.